The 15 T cell receptor beta chains in this list originate from one sample, sequenced in a study of Graves' ophthalmopathy and Graves' hyperthyroidism (dated by TCRdb to between 2018 and 2020). Sequencing instrument: Illumina HiSeq 2000. TCR beta CDR3 regions were amplified from RNA transcripts for repertoire sequencing. The first round was an RT-PCR using HTBI primers with the Qiagen OneStep RT-PCR kit, and this first round was followed by a second-round multiplex PCR, then size selection and purification. TCRdb redid the processing of the public reads, applying fastp at Q25 and MiXCR, and retained in-frame beta chains. Under each unique CDR3 protein, matching rows form one entry showing the most common genes and DNA. In all, the sample holds roughly 480,000 distinct CDR3 sequences, and 14% of those were seen once. 8% to 10% of the sample lies in the top ten. Specimen: blood. Every receptor here comes from a young woman with Graves' ophthalmopathy. Donor details come from another sample of the same person, matched by shared clones.

The sample holds many counts of this clonotype. The rearrangement links TRBV30 to TRBJ2-7; 11 bases align to TRBD1. Germline V gene sequence: CDR1 GTSNPN, CDR2 SVGIG (reference sequence). Germline trimming cut 2 bases from V and 5 bases from J; bases unmatched to any gene: 5. There are 14 residues in the CDR3. The CDR3 DNA reads as TGTGCCTGGAGTCAGGACAGGGGGCTGGACGAGCAGTACTTC. As protein: CAWSQDRGLDEQYF.

This clonotype was picked up many times. The DNA for the CDR3 is TGTGCCAGCAGTTTAAATGGGGGCTTCGCCTACGAGCAGTACTTC. Protein: CASSLNGGFAYEQYF. The chain combines TRBV12-3 or TRBV12-4 with TRBJ2-7, with D perhaps matching TRBD1 (6 bases). V gave up 2 bases and J gave up 2 bases, with 13 bases separating them. CDR3 size: 15 residues.

This clonotype has at least ten counts. The chain is built from TRBV19 and TRBJ2-5; D is perhaps TRBD2 (6 bases). V lost 8 bases to trimming and J lost 5 bases, with 15 bases between them. The germline V gene encodes CDR1 LNHDA and CDR2 SQIVND (reference sequence). There are 13 residues in the CDR3. In DNA, the CDR3 is TGTGCCAGTTCGGGAGAGGGCTGGGAGACCCAGTACTTC. Its protein product is CASSGEGWETQYF.

The table lists this clonotype with a few counts. The V gene is TRBV30, the J gene TRBJ2-7, with TRBD2 identical over 7 bases. The CDR3 is 14 residues long. The germline gives CDR1 GTSNPN, CDR2 SVGIG (reference sequence). After removal of 2 bases from V and 2 bases from J, the junction contained 6 bases not matched to a gene. The CDR3 sequence: CAWSRSGGTYEQYF. The DNA of the CDR3 is TGTGCCTGGAGTCGCTCCGGGGGGACCTACGAGCAGTACTTC.

The rearrangement links TRBV30 to TRBJ1-1; unclear D gene. Trimming shortened V by 5 bases and J by 1 base, and 11 bases separated the two germline ends. The CDR3 loop spans 13 amino acids. Germline assignment: CDR1 GTSNPN and CDR2 SVGIG (reference sequence). The CDR3 protein is CAWGLQKNTEAFF. The CDR3 DNA follows: TGTGCCTGGGGGCTCCAGAAGAACACTGAAGCTTTCTTT.

This clonotype occurred many times. The genes are TRBV14 and TRBJ1-2; 10 bases fit TRBD1. The CDR3 spans 14 residues. V dropped 4 bases and J dropped 8; count of bases not matched to a gene: 7. The germline V gene encodes CDR1 SGHDN and CDR2 FVKESK. In nucleotides, the CDR3 is TGTGCCAGCAGCCCAAAGGGGACAGGGGTCGGCTACACCTTC. Protein sequence: CASSPKGTGVGYTF.

This clonotype was counted at least ten times. This chain links TRBV28 with TRBJ2-7, with D possibly being TRBD1 or TRBD2 (5 bases each). The CDR3 is made up of 16 amino acids. V lost 3 bases and J 3 bases, leaving 18 bases between the germline ends. Germline V gene data show CDR1 as MDHEN and CDR2 as SYDVKM. The CDR3 sequence: CASSFPAGTESYEQYF. CDR3 nucleotides: TGTGCCAGCAGTTTCCCTGCTGGGACGGAGAGCTACGAGCAGTACTTC. Full variable domain (remainder filled in from reference TRBV28 and TRBJ2-7): DVKVTQSSRYLVKRTGEKVFLECVQDMDHENMFWYRQDPGLGLRLIYFSYDVKMKEKGDIPEGYSVSREKKERFSLILESASTNQTSMYLCASSFPAGTESYEQYFGPGTRLTVT.

This sequence joins TRBV11-2 and TRBJ2-7; a possible D gene is TRBD1 (5 bases). The CDR3 covers 15 residues. The germline V gene has CDR1 SGHAT and CDR2 FQNNGV. Trimming took off 1 base at V and 2 bases at J, with 12 bases between the two ends. The CDR3 bases are TGTGCCAGCAGCTTAGTCCAGGGCAGAGCCTACGAGCAGTACTTC. Translating it yields CASSLVQGRAYEQYF. The full variable domain, its missing parts supplied by reference TRBV11-2 and TRBJ2-7, is EAGVAQSPRYKIIEKRQSVAFWCNPISGHATLYWYQQILGQGPKLLIQFQNNGVVDDSQLPKDRFSAERLKGVDSTLKIQPAKLEDSAVYLCASSLVQGRAYEQYFGPGTRLTVT.

The table lists this clonotype with many counts. This chain links TRBV6-2 or TRBV6-3 with TRBJ1-5, with 10 bases fitting TRBD1. The CDR3 is 13 residues long. With V trimmed by 9 bases and J by 11 bases, 10 bases remained unmatched. Germline V lookup: CDR1 MNHEY, CDR2 SVGEGT. CDR3 sequence: CASAPGQGITQHF. CDR3 DNA sequence: TGTGCCAGTGCTCCGGGACAGGGGATAACCCAGCATTTT.

This clonotype was seen at least ten times. V usage is TRBV11-1 and J usage is TRBJ1-6; D might be TRBD1 (5 bases). CDR1 SGHAT and CDR2 FQDESV come from the germline V gene (reference sequence). Trimming took off 4 bases at V and 3 bases at J, with 10 bases between the two ends. This CDR3 comprises 15 residues. CDR3 amino acids: CASSSGTDYNSPLHF. Written as DNA, the CDR3 is TGTGCCAGCAGCTCAGGGACGGACTATAATTCACCCCTCCACTTT.

This clonotype was detected many times. The chain has TRBV28 and TRBJ2-5; TRBD2 aligns across 8 bases. Germline loops: CDR1 MDHEN, CDR2 SYDVKM. V shed 1 base, J shed 4 bases, and the junction held 8 bases outside the gene matches. The CDR3 covers 16 residues. For the CDR3, the DNA is TGTGCCAGCAGTTTATTATCGGGAGGGCCTGGAGAGACCCAGTACTTC. It translates to CASSLLSGGPGETQYF.

In this sample, this clonotype turned up many times. The chain couples TRBV27 to TRBJ1-1; no clear D gene. V gave up 5 bases and J gave up 7 bases, with 17 bases separating them. The CDR3 is made up of 14 amino acids. CDR1 is MNHEY and CDR2 is SMNVEV in the germline V gene (reference sequence). The CDR3 here is CASSLNPFSGEAFF. CDR3 sequence (DNA): TGTGCCAGCAGTCTAAACCCCTTTTCTGGTGAAGCTTTCTTT.

The chain recombines TRBV5-1 with TRBJ1-6; 7 bases fit TRBD1. V shed 4 bases, J shed 7 bases, and the junction held 8 bases outside the gene matches. The length of the CDR3 is 15 residues. The germline V gene has CDR1 SGHRS and CDR2 YFSETQ. CDR3 residues: CASSASTGDNSPLHF. Here the CDR3 DNA reads TGCGCCAGCAGCGCCTCCACAGGGGACAATTCACCCCTCCACTTT.

This clonotype was counted ten times or more. The chain joins TRBV28 to TRBJ1-5; D remains unclear. This CDR3 comprises 15 residues. Germline CDR1 is MDHEN and CDR2 is SYDVKM. V dropped 4 bases and J dropped 3 bases, with 13 bases sitting between them. CDR3 bases: TGTGCCAGCAGTTCCCTCGGCAGCTACAATCAGCCCCAGCATTTT. Translating it yields CASSSLGSYNQPQHF.

Ten or more counts support this clonotype. This chain links TRBV19 with TRBJ2-2; no reliable D call. The V gene lost 2 bases and the J gene lost 2 bases, with 6 bases spanning the gap. The CDR3 loop spans 14 amino acids. Germline CDR1 and CDR2: LNHDA and SQIVND (reference sequence). In DNA, the CDR3 is TGTGCCAGTAGTATATCGACCAACACCGGGGAGCTGTTTTTT. Translation: CASSISTNTGELFF.